This T cell receptor (beta chain) originates from a study of graft-versus-host responses after intestinal transplantation. Study in general: Among the recipients, transplants were multivisceral, liver-intestinal, or isolated intestinal. Study-wide results and caveats: Ileal or blood samples showed some GvH clones first, and such clones were also found in recipient marrow. Patients with graft-donor T cell macrochimerism had high graft-versus-host to host-versus-graft clonal ratios in allografts.

Trimming removed 7 bases from V and 2 bases from J, with 15 bases in between. Per germline, CDR1 SQVTM and CDR2 ANQGSEA. This CDR3 has 13 residues. Profiled with immunoSEQ multiplex PCR; TCRdb holds only in-frame clones, not every one. The data contain about 81,000 clones, more than 85% of them singletons. Concerning this clone itself: Its antigen is as yet unknown.

The clonotype was recovered from a human donor who was the organ donor for an intestinal transplant. The sequences come from unstimulated CD4+ T cells sorted from spleen or lymph node cells, collected before transplant. This chain joins TRBV29-1 and TRBJ2-7, with a possible D match to TRBD2 (5 bases). The CDR3 DNA reads TGCAGCGCAAGATATGGGAGAACCTACGAGCAGTACTTC. Residues: CSARYGRTYEQYF.